Below are 6 T cell receptor beta chains sequenced from a single sample in a study of OX40 agonist ivuxolimab in advanced cancers. The library came from the immunoSEQ multiplex PCR assay. Entries here come from immuneACCESS through TCRdb and include only in-frame sequences with V and J called. Some clones fail to appear in such tables; in the studies checked, an unresolved V gene covers under half of the shortfall, and the cause of the remainder is unknown. The sample has about 14,000 clones on record, 65% to 85% of them singletons. The biggest ten clones account for roughly 19% of the sample. This specimen was CD4+ or CD8+ T cells sorted from blood, taken in a trial of the OX40 agonist ivuxolimab. Receptors originate from an adult with an advanced solid tumor such as melanoma, head and neck, liver or kidney cancer.

This chain connects TRBV5-4 to TRBJ2-5; D gene uncertain. V was clipped by 4 bases and J by 2 bases, with 3 bases between them. Germline-derived CDR1 and CDR2 are SGHNT and YYREEE (reference sequence). The CDR3 is made up of 11 amino acids. CDR3 in DNA: TGTGCCAGCAGCGGACAAGAGACCCAGTACTTC. Protein sequence: CASSGQETQYF.

The chain has TRBV9 and TRBJ1-1, with D possibly being TRBD1 (5 bases). This CDR3 is 13 amino acids long. Germline loops: CDR1 SGDLS, CDR2 YYNGEE. Trimming left V 0 bases short and J 3 bases short, with 6 bases between. The CDR3 reads CASSVEGYTEAFF. CDR3 coding DNA: TGTGCCAGCAGCGTAGAGGGGTACACTGAAGCTTTCTTT.

The CDR3 loop reads CASSGSGVTSYNEQFF. CDR3 DNA: TGTGCCAGCAGCGGGTCGGGGGTAACCTCCTACAATGAGCAGTTCTTC. The V and J genes are TRBV9 and TRBJ2-1, with TRBD2 as a possible D gene (6 bases). Per the germline V gene, CDR1 is SGDLS and CDR2 is YYNGEE. CDR3 length equals 16 residues. V was cut by 3 bases and J by 0 bases, with 13 bases left in between.

V and J are TRBV7-8 and TRBJ1-1, with D hard to call. There are 12 residues in the CDR3. Trimming took off 5 bases at V and 1 base at J, with 5 bases between the two ends. Germline V CDR1 and CDR2: SGHVS, FQNEAQ. Here the CDR3 reads CASSRPNTEAFF. The CDR3 nucleotides read TGTGCCAGCAGCAGGCCGAACACTGAAGCTTTCTTT.

This clone was recorded only once. This chain joins TRBV4-2 and TRBJ2-7, with 7 bases that match TRBD1. With V trimmed by 8 bases and J by 4 bases, 17 bases remained unmatched. CDR3 length: 16 residues. Germline values: CDR1 LGHNA, CDR2 YNFKEQ. The CDR3 is CASASPGAGGLYEQYF. The CDR3 nucleotides are TGTGCCAGCGCGAGCCCCGGGGCAGGGGGTCTGTACGAGCAGTACTTC.

V gene TRBV9 combines with J gene TRBJ2-7, with TRBD2 identical over 9 bases. The CDR3 length is 16 residues. CDR1 is SGDLS and CDR2 is YYNGEE in the germline V gene. With 4 bases clipped from V and 4 bases from J, the junction kept 12 bases outside the gene matches. CDR3 nucleotide sequence: TGTGCCAGCAGCCCGGGGGGGATAGCGGGAGTTTACGAGCAGTACTTC. Protein sequence: CASSPGGIAGVYEQYF.